This TCR beta chain was recovered during a study of beta chain features in type 1 diabetes. V lost 0 bases and J 6 bases, leaving 3 bases between the germline ends. In germline, CDR1 is SGDLS, CDR2 YYNGEE. This CDR3 has 12 amino acids. In this sample, this clone turned up a few times. The antigen remains unidentified. The purity of all sorted populations exceeded 98%. Overall study findings and caveats: Fewer junction insertions and more nucleotide deletions appeared in type 1 diabetes patients. PCR might pick shorter templates more often, in the same way for patients and controls.

All of the isolated RNA was reverse transcribed, so expressed TCRB transcripts were sequenced. The method was immunoSEQ multiplex PCR; TCRdb's version includes in-frame clones alone and lacks a portion of them. The sample yields under 900,000 clones, roughly a sixth seen once. This receptor was obtained from a woman younger than 35 in good health. This chain joins TRBV9 and TRBJ2-2, with D unclear. The sequencing input was naive CD4+ T cells from blood. DNA for the CDR3: TGTGCCAGCAGCGTAGCCCCCGGGGAGCTGTTTTTT. This translates into CASSVAPGELFF.